These 25 T cell receptor beta chains were all obtained from the same sample, sequenced in a study. TCRdb re-derived calls from the 5' RACE reads in MiXCR, one entry per CDR3 protein. The sample has tens of thousands of distinct CDR3 sequences; 24% are singletons. Source material: tumor-infiltrating naive CD4+ T cells sorted from the breast tumor. Subset given: naive CD4+ T cells, CD4+CD45RA+CD25-. The receptors originated from a female donor with breast cancer.

This clonotype was recorded a few times. This chain connects TRBV28 to TRBJ2-6; no reliable D call. The germline gives CDR1 MDHEN, CDR2 SYDVKM. The V end was cut by 5 bases, the J end by 2 bases, with 7 bases between. The CDR3 runs 14 residues. In DNA form, the CDR3 reads TGTGCCAGCAGTAAGGAGACTGGGGCCAACGTCCTGACTTTC. It specifies CASSKETGANVLTF.

This clonotype has more than one count but fewer than ten. The chain couples TRBV29-1 to TRBJ2-1; possible D gene TRBD2, 6 bases. The CDR3 runs to 14 residues. Germline CDR1 and CDR2: SQVTM and ANQGSEA. The ends were cut back, 2 bases at V and 1 base at J, with 9 bases in the middle. This chain's CDR3 is CSVELARSYNEQFF. The CDR3 DNA reads as TGCAGCGTTGAACTAGCGAGGTCCTACAATGAGCAGTTCTTC.

This chain links TRBV10-2 with TRBJ2-7; TRBD1 agrees at 8 bases. The CDR3 has 14 residues. The germline gives CDR1 WSHSY, CDR2 SAAADI. V lost 3 bases and J lost 6; bases outside the gene matches: 7. CDR3 in DNA: TGCGCCAGCAGTGATAGCAACAGGGGGAGCGAGCAGTACTTC. It is translated as CASSDSNRGSEQYF.

The V call is TRBV7-2, the J call TRBJ2-3; TRBD1 matches 7 bases. Germline V lookup: CDR1 SGHTA, CDR2 FQGNSA. The CDR3 is 14 amino acids. V shed 6 bases, J shed 6 bases, and the junction held 9 bases outside the gene matches. The DNA of the CDR3 is TGTGCCAGCAGTTTCGGACAGGATAGGGATACGCAGTATTTT. Protein: CASSFGQDRDTQYF.

This sequence joins TRBV9 and TRBJ2-1; D is perhaps TRBD2 (6 bases). The ends were cut back, 3 bases at V and 12 bases at J, with 22 bases in the middle. There are 15 residues in the CDR3. Looked up from germline, CDR1 is SGDLS and CDR2 is YYNGEE. CDR3 protein: CASSAASAGTVGQFF. For the CDR3, the DNA is TGTGCCAGCAGCGCGGCCTCGGCGGGGACCGTTGGGCAGTTCTTC.

The chain is built from TRBV4-1 and TRBJ1-2, with D possibly TRBD1 on 5 matching bases. Per germline, CDR1 MGHRA and CDR2 YSYEKL. Trimming stripped 4 bases from V and 4 bases from J, with 16 bases between. CDR3 length: 15 residues. The chain's CDR3 is CASSPGNRPGYGYTF. DNA for the CDR3: TGCGCCAGCAGCCCAGGGAACAGGCCTGGCTATGGCTACACCTTC.

V gene TRBV2 combines with J gene TRBJ1-3; 9 nucleotides match TRBD1. The V and J ends lost 8 bases and 4 bases, in that order; junction bases with no gene match: 6. The CDR3 consists of 14 residues. Germline CDR1 and CDR2: SNHLY and FYNNEI. The CDR3 DNA follows: TGTGCCAGCGACGGGACAGGGACCGGAAACACCATATATTTT. Its translation: CASDGTGTGNTIYF. The variable domain in full, completed from reference TRBV2 and TRBJ1-3, reads EPEVTQTPSHQVTQMGQEVILRCVPISNHLYFYWYRQILGQKVEFLVSFYNNEISEKSEIFDDQFSVERPDGSNFTLKIRSTKLEDSAMYFCASDGTGTGNTIYFGEGSWLTVV.

This clonotype appeared many times. The J gene is TRBJ2-1, the V gene TRBV6-2 or TRBV6-3; 10 bases are shared with TRBD2. The CDR3 runs to 15 residues. V trimming: 8 bases; J trimming: 8 bases; junction bases outside the gene matches: 12. Germline CDR1 is MNHEY and CDR2 is SVGEGT. The CDR3 DNA follows: TGTGCCAGCCGTACCGGGACTAGCGATAGTGATGAGCAGTTCTTC. This codes for CASRTGTSDSDEQFF.

J is TRBJ2-3 and V is TRBV20-1, with 9 positions matching TRBD2. V lost 3 bases, J lost 1 base, and 5 bases stayed unmatched. CDR1 and CDR2 (germline): DFQATT, SNEGSKA (reference sequence). The CDR3 consists of 15 residues. CDR3 in amino acids: CSASAGGFRTDTQYF. The CDR3 DNA reads TGCAGTGCTAGCGCGGGAGGGTTCCGCACAGATACGCAGTATTTT.

This clonotype was picked up a small number of times. The chain is built from TRBV6-5 and TRBJ2-3, with 10 bases identical to TRBD1. Germline CDR1 is MNHEY and CDR2 is SVGAGI. This CDR3 spans 15 amino acids. With 6 bases clipped from V and 4 bases from J, the junction kept 7 bases outside the gene matches. The CDR3 nucleotides are TGTGCCAGCAGCCTCCGGGACAGGGGATCAGATACGCAGTATTTT. Its protein product is CASSLRDRGSDTQYF.

This clonotype was found once. J is TRBJ2-7 and V is TRBV7-2, with D possibly TRBD1 on 7 matching bases. With 1 base removed from V and 9 bases from J, the gap between germline ends came to 19 bases. From germline, CDR1 is SGHTA and CDR2 FQGNSA. The CDR3 loop spans 15 amino acids. As DNA, the CDR3 is TGTGCCAGCAGCTTAGTTGGAGGGGGCGATTATGGGCAGTACTTC. Its protein is CASSLVGGGDYGQYF.

This clonotype was counted between two and nine times. The chain links TRBV5-4 to TRBJ1-6; unclear D gene. This CDR3 is 17 amino acids long. V was clipped by 4 bases and J by 0 bases, with 14 bases between them. Germline CDR1 is SGHNT and CDR2 is YYREEE (reference sequence). Here the CDR3 DNA reads TGTGCCAGCAGCCCTACCATGGGGAGCTCCTATAATTCACCCCTCCACTTT. It codes for CASSPTMGSSYNSPLHF.

This clonotype was seen more than once but under ten times. V usage is TRBV6-1 and J usage is TRBJ2-7; no definite D call. The germline V gene has CDR1 MNHNS and CDR2 SASEGT. This CDR3 is built from 15 residues. V was clipped by 6 bases and J by 3 bases, with 18 bases between them. The CDR3 spells CASSDWTRRVYEQYF. CDR3 sequence (DNA): TGTGCCAGCAGCGATTGGACCCGAAGAGTCTACGAGCAGTACTTC.

This clonotype has a handful of counts. This rearrangement joins TRBV5-1 to TRBJ2-1, with TRBD2 matching 7 bases. Looked up from germline, CDR1 is SGHRS and CDR2 is YFSETQ. This CDR3 comprises 15 residues. V shed 1 base, J shed 4 bases, and the junction held 5 bases outside the gene matches. In DNA form, the CDR3 reads TGCGCCAGCAGCTTGTTCGCGGGGGAATACAATGAGCAGTTCTTC. This gives the protein CASSLFAGEYNEQFF.

With regard to this clonotype: A much larger clone lies a single base off, so this may be a read error. J is TRBJ2-5 and V is TRBV5-1; TRBD1 might be the D (5 bases). Germline V gene data show CDR1 as SGHRS and CDR2 as YFSETQ. This CDR3 is built from 15 residues. CDR3 DNA: TGCGCCAGCCGCTTGGGGCCAACCTTCCAAGAGACCCAGTACTTC. It encodes CASRLGPTFQETQYF.

This clonotype was seen many times. The chain is built from TRBV29-1 and TRBJ2-7; 11 nucleotides match TRBD2. V was pared by 4 bases and J by 7 bases, with 18 bases of the junction left unmatched. The CDR3 runs to 17 residues. In germline, CDR1 is SQVTM, CDR2 ANQGSEA. CDR3 DNA: TGCAGCGTTGTCCCCGAGGTAGCGGGAGGGCTTAAGAGTGAGCAGTACTTC. It is translated as CSVVPEVAGGLKSEQYF.

In the case of this clonotype: Sequence at one end of the junction differs from germline and may be a read error. The gene calls are TRBV20-1 and TRBJ1-5, with a tentative D call TRBD1 (5 bases). CDR1 is DFQATT and CDR2 is SNEGSKA in the germline V gene (reference sequence). This CDR3 has 16 residues. The CDR3, as DNA: TGCAATGCTAGTCCATCGGGGGTCCGGATAAATCAGCCCCAGCATTTT. Residues: CNASPSGVRINQPQHF.

This clonotype was picked up one time. A much larger clone differs from this one at a single base, so this may be a read error. The gene calls are TRBV7-2 and TRBJ1-2; no clear D. V lost 2 bases, J lost 5 bases, and 12 bases lay in between. This CDR3 contains 14 residues. Germline loops: CDR1 SGHTA, CDR2 FQGNSA. The CDR3 DNA is TGTGCCAGCAGCTTAAGGGAGAGACTTTATGGCTACACCTTC. Translation gives CASSLRERLYGYTF. The full variable domain, rest sourced from reference TRBV7-2 and TRBJ1-2, is GAGVSQSPSNKVTEKGKDVELRCDPISGHTALYWYRQSLGQGLEFLIYFQGNSAPDKSGLPSDRFSAERTGGSVSTLTIQRTQQEDSAVYLCASSLRERLYGYTFGSGTRLTVV.

This chain uses TRBV10-2 with TRBJ1-1; D possibly corresponds to TRBD1 (6 bases). Germline V gene sequence: CDR1 WSHSY, CDR2 SAAADI. CDR3 length equals 13 residues. Trimming left V 7 bases short and J 0 bases short, with 9 bases between. The DNA of the CDR3 is TGCGCCAGCACACAGGGAATGAACACTGAAGCTTTCTTT. Protein product: CASTQGMNTEAFF.

This chain uses TRBV5-8 with TRBJ1-2, with D perhaps matching TRBD1 (5 bases). CDR1 and CDR2 from the germline V gene are SGHTS and YDEGEE. CDR3 length: 16 amino acids. V lost 0 bases, J lost 0 bases, and 12 bases lay in between. In DNA form, the CDR3 reads TGTGCCAGCAGCTTGGGGGGCAGGGCAGCTAACTATGGCTACACCTTC. This codes for CASSLGGRAANYGYTF. The variable domain in full, with the rest retrieved from reference TRBV5-8 and TRBJ1-2, is EAGVTQSPTHLIKTRGQQATLRCSPISGHTSVYWYQQALGLGLQFLLWYDEGEERNRGNFPPRFSGRQFPNYSSELNVNALELEDSALYLCASSLGGRAANYGYTFGSGTRLTVV.

The rearrangement uses TRBV12-3 or TRBV12-4 and TRBJ2-5; a possible D gene is TRBD1 (7 bases). Trimming shortened V by 0 bases and J by 1 base, and 21 bases separated the two germline ends. This CDR3 spans 19 amino acids. The DNA for the CDR3 is TGTGCCAGCAGTTTAGCGCGAAGGGGGCTAGCGATAATCCAAGAGACCCAGTACTTC. Translating gives CASSLARRGLAIIQETQYF.

The chain links TRBV20-1 to TRBJ1-1; 7 positions match TRBD1. Germline CDR1 reads DFQATT; CDR2 reads SNEGSKA (reference sequence). The CDR3 runs 14 residues. V was pared by 4 bases and J by 5 bases, with 10 bases of the junction left unmatched. In DNA form, the CDR3 reads TGCAGTGCTACCGTCCATCCAGGGGGGACTGAAGCTTTCTTT. Translation: CSATVHPGGTEAFF.

The CDR3 DNA reads as TGTGCCAGCGCACGCCTGGGTAGCCGGAACACTGAAGCTTTCTTT. Amino acids: CASARLGSRNTEAFF. The chain carries TRBV18 and TRBJ1-1; D is uncertain. This CDR3 contains 15 residues. With 8 bases removed from V and 1 base from J, the gap between germline ends came to 17 bases. Looked up from germline, CDR1 is KGHSH and CDR2 is LQKENI. The full variable domain, rest sourced from reference TRBV18 and TRBJ1-1, is NAGVMQNPRHLVRRRGQEARLRCSPMKGHSHVYWYRQLPEEGLKFMVYLQKENIIDESGMPKERFSAEFPKEGPSILRIQQVVRGDSAAYFCASARLGSRNTEAFFGQGTRLTVV.

This clonotype has more than one count but fewer than ten. The CDR3 DNA is TGCAGTGCTAGGGGTCTCGAAGGGTCCTACAATGAGCAGTTCTTC. Its protein product is CSARGLEGSYNEQFF. The chain joins TRBV20-1 to TRBJ2-1; D gene unclear. The CDR3 spans 15 residues. The germline V gene encodes CDR1 DFQATT and CDR2 SNEGSKA (reference sequence). With 3 bases removed from V and 1 base from J, the gap between germline ends came to 13 bases.

The rearrangement uses TRBV29-1 and TRBJ2-7; TRBD2 matches 8 bases. CDR3 length equals 14 residues. CDR1 SQVTM and CDR2 ANQGSEA come from the germline V gene. V dropped 4 bases and J dropped 0; count of bases not matched to a gene: 5. CDR3 nucleotides: TGCAGCGTTGTTCCAAGCGGGAGCTCCTACGAGCAGTACTTC. This codes for CSVVPSGSSYEQYF.